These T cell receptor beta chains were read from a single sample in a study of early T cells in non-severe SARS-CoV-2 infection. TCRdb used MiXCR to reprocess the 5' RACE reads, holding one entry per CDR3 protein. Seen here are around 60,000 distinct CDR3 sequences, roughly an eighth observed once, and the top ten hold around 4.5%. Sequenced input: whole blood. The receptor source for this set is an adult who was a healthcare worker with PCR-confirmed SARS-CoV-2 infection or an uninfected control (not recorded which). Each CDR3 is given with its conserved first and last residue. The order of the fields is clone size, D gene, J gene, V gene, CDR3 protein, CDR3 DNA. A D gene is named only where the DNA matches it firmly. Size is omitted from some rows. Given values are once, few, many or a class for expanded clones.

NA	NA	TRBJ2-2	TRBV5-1	CASSRGAETGELLF	TGCGCCAGCAGCCGGGGGGCCGAAACCGGGGAGCTGCTTTTT
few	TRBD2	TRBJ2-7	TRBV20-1	CSARPGTSGSIYEQYF	TGCAGTGCTAGGCCCGGGACTAGCGGGAGTATCTACGAGCAGTACTTC
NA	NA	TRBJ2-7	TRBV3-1	CASSQGAYEQYF	TGTGCCAGCAGCCAAGGAGCCTACGAGCAGTACTTC
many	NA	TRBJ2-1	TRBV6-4	CASSDSWGDEQFF	TGTGCCAGCAGTGACTCGTGGGGGGATGAGCAGTTCTTC
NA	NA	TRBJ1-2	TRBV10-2	CASTDSYGYTF	TGCGCCAGCACGGACAGCTATGGCTACACCTTC
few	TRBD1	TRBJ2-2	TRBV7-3	CASSPIPGTVGTGELFF	TGTGCCAGCAGCCCCATCCCAGGGACAGTCGGAACCGGGGAGCTGTTTTTT
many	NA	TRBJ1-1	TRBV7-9	CASSQQENTEAFF	TGTGCCAGCAGCCAACAGGAGAACACTGAAGCTTTCTTT
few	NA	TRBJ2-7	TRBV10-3	CAISNTGSSEQYF	TGTGCCATCAGTAATACAGGGAGTAGCGAGCAGTACTTC
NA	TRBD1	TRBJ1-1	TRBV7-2	CASSFPDRGEAFF	TGTGCCAGCAGCTTTCCGGACAGGGGTGAAGCTTTCTTT
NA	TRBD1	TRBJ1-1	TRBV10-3	CAISEKTGMDTEAFF	TGTGCCATCAGTGAGAAGACAGGGATGGACACTGAAGCTTTCTTT
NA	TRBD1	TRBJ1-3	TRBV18	CASSPARDSRNTIYF	TGTGCCAGCTCACCGGCCAGGGACAGTCGAAACACCATATATTTT
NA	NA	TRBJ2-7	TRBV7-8	CASSLVDIYEQYF	TGTGCCAGCAGCTTAGTCGACATTTACGAGCAGTACTTC
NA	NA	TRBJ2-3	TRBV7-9	CASSHGRWGTDTQYF	TGTGCCAGCAGCCATGGTCGGTGGGGCACAGATACGCAGTATTTT
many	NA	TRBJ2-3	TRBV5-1	CASSLEPSTDTQYF	TGCGCCAGCAGCTTGGAGCCGAGCACAGATACGCAGTATTTT
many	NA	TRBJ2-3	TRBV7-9	CASSLELGILTDTQYF	TGTGCCAGCAGCTTAGAATTAGGTATCCTCACAGATACGCAGTATTTT
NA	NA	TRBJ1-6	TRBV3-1	CASSQDTRSLHF	TGTGCCAGCAGCCAAGATACCAGAAGCCTCCACTTT
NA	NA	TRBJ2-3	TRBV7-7	CASSPHRGTDTQYF	TGTGCTAGCAGCCCCCACAGAGGGACAGATACGCAGTATTTT
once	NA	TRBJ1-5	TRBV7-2	CASSPRLDTQHF	TGTGCCAGCAGCCCTCGACTAGATACGCAGCATTTT
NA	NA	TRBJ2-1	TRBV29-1	CSVANNEQFF	TGCAGCGTTGCAAATAATGAGCAGTTCTTC
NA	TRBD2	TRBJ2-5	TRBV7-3	CASSLRGRPGLAGGPETQYF	TGTGCCAGCAGCTTAAGGGGACGGCCGGGACTAGCGGGAGGGCCAGAGACCCAGTACTTC
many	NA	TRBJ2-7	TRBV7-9	CASSPRSAPPKVTYEQYF	TGTGCCAGCAGCCCAAGATCAGCGCCGCCTAAAGTTACCTACGAGCAGTACTTC
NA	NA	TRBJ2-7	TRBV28	CASSSGSPTQQYF	TGTGCCAGCAGTTCTGGTAGCCCAACCCAGCAGTACTTC
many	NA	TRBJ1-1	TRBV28	CASTFSRGNTEAFF	TGTGCCAGCACTTTCAGTAGAGGGAACACTGAAGCTTTCTTT
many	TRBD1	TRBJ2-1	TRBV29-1	CSIHRDSRNNEQFF	TGCAGCATACACCGGGACAGTAGGAACAATGAGCAGTTCTTC
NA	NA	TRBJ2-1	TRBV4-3	CASSQERGRARYNEQFF	TGCGCCAGCAGCCAAGAGAGAGGCAGGGCGCGGTACAATGAGCAGTTCTTC
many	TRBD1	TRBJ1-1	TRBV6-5	CASSRQGGTEAFF	TGTGCCAGCAGTAGACAGGGGGGGACTGAAGCTTTCTTT
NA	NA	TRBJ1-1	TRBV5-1	CASSQEQGRTEAFF	TGCGCCAGCAGCCAGGAACAGGGACGGACTGAAGCTTTCTTT
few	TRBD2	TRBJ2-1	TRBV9	CASSSGLYNEQFF	TGTGCCAGCAGCTCGGGACTATACAATGAGCAGTTCTTC
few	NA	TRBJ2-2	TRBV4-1	CASSKGDTGELFF	TGCGCCAGCAGCAAAGGGGACACCGGGGAGCTGTTTTTT
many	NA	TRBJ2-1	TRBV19	CASSKDSYNEQFF	TGTGCCAGTAGTAAGGACAGTTACAATGAGCAGTTCTTC
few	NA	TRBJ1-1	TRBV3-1	CASSPQEAGGRTEAFF	TGTGCCAGCAGCCCTCAGGAGGCAGGTGGGAGGACTGAAGCTTTCTTT
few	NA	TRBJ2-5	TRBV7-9	CASTGGTEETQYF	TGTGCCAGCACAGGGGGGACAGAAGAGACCCAGTACTTC
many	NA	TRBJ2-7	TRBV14	CASSQDQTRSYEQYF	TGTGCCAGCAGCCAAGACCAGACTAGATCCTACGAGCAGTACTTC
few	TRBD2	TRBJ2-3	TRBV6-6	CASKSGSVTDTQYF	TGTGCCAGCAAAAGCGGGAGTGTAACAGATACGCAGTATTTT
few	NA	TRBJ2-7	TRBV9	CASSVAAQGYEQYF	TGTGCCAGCAGCGTAGCGGCCCAGGGCTACGAGCAGTACTTC
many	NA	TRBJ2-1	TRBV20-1	CSARDYPEQFF	TGCAGTGCTAGAGATTACCCAGAGCAGTTCTTC
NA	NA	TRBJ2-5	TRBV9	CASSVTPGTETQYF	TGTGCCAGCAGCGTAACACCCGGGACTGAGACCCAGTACTTC
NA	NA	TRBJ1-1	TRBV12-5	CASDKDGGYAFF	TGTGCTAGTGATAAGGACGGGGGATACGCTTTCTTT
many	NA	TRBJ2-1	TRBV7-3	CASSPGEENEQFF	TGTGCCAGCAGCCCCGGGGAGGAAAATGAGCAGTTCTTC
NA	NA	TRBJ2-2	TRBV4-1	CASSQHITGELFF	TGCGCCAGCAGCCAACACATCACCGGGGAGCTGTTTTTT
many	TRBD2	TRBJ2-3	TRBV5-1	CASSLAKLAGGGDTQYF	TGCGCCAGCAGCTTGGCCAAGCTAGCGGGTGGTGGAGATACGCAGTATTTT
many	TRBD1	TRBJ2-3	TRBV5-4	CASSLQGAVDTQYF	TGTGCCAGCAGCTTACAGGGGGCAGTGGATACGCAGTATTTT
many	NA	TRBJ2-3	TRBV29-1	CSVGGGGTDTQYF	TGCAGCGTTGGAGGTGGCGGCACAGATACGCAGTATTTT
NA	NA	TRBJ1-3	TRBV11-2	CASSRGQKGNTIYF	TGTGCCAGCAGTCGGGGTCAGAAAGGAAACACCATATATTTT
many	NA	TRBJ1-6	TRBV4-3	CASSQETGTANSPLHF	TGCGCCAGCAGCCAAGAAACGGGCACAGCGAATTCACCCCTCCACTTT
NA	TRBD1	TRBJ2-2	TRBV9	CASSKGQVNGELFF	TGTGCCAGCAGCAAAGGACAGGTTAATGGGGAGCTGTTTTTT
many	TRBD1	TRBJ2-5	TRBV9	CASSPQGDLETQYF	TGTGCCAGCAGTCCCCAGGGGGATCTGGAGACCCAGTACTTC
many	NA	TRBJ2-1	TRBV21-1	CASRGWEQFF	TGTGCCAGCAGAGGGTGGGAGCAGTTCTTC
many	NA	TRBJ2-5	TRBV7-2	CASSLVNGEETQYF	TGTGCCAGCAGCTTAGTTAATGGGGAAGAGACCCAGTACTTC
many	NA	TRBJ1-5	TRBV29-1	CSVRDSNQPQHF	TGCAGCGTCCGGGATTCTAATCAGCCCCAGCATTTT
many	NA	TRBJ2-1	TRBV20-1	CSARDIRDALGEQFF	TGCAGTGCTAGAGATATAAGGGATGCCCTGGGTGAGCAGTTCTTC
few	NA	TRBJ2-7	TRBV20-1	CSAASDYEQYF	TGCAGTGCGGCTAGCGACTACGAGCAGTACTTC
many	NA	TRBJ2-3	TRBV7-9	CASSQAPDTITDTQYF	TGTGCCAGCAGCCAGGCCCCGGACACCATCACAGATACGCAGTATTTT